This is a list of T cell receptor beta chains from one sample in a study of blood T cell repertoires in COVID-19. Data came from immunoSEQ multiplex PCR; TCRdb stores just in-frame clones and leaves some out. The sample consists of about 260,000 clones, 85% to 90% of them appearing once. Material for sequencing was PBMCs or T cells enriched from blood (not recorded which). These receptors originate from a man in his forties or fifties who had been exposed to COVID-19. The CDR3 runs from the conserved cysteine through the conserved F or W. The D gene is left open where the match is weak. A row's size may be missing; if present it is once, few, many or a size class.

>TRBJ2-5|NA|NA|TRBV18|13
CASSPTGQETQYF
TGTGCCAGCTCACCAACGGGCCAAGAGACCCAGTACTTC
>TRBJ1-1|NA|NA|TRBV30|14
CAWSDGGQPRGHTF
TGTGCCTGGAGCGATGGCGGACAGCCCAGGGGACATACTTTT
>TRBJ2-5|NA|NA|TRBV12-3/TRBV12-4|12
CASSLYQETQYF
TGTGCCAGCAGCCTATACCAAGAGACCCAGTACTTC
>TRBJ1-1|NA|TRBD1|TRBV7-2|17
CASSLRAGTAMNTEAFF
TGTGCCAGCAGCTTAAGGGCCGGGACAGCGATGAACACTGAAGCTTTCTTT
>TRBJ2-1|once|TRBD2|TRBV23-1|16
CAKTSGRLWAYNEQFF
TGCGCCAAGACTAGCGGGAGGCTTTGGGCCTACAATGAGCAGTTCTTC
>TRBJ1-5|NA|NA|TRBV4-1|14
CASSQTHLNQPQHF
TGCGCCAGCAGCCAAACACATTTGAATCAGCCCCAGCATTTT
>TRBJ2-5|few|NA|TRBV6-5|13
CASSQSTKETQYF
TGTGCCAGCAGTCAATCAACTAAAGAGACCCAGTACTTC
>TRBJ1-4|NA|TRBD1|TRBV18|15
CASSSSGGPNEKLFF
TGTGCCAGCTCATCATCAGGGGGGCCAAATGAAAAACTGTTTTTT
>TRBJ1-6|NA|NA|TRBV7-3|14
CASSLVRGDSPLHF
TGTGCCAGCAGCTTAGTCAGGGGTGATTCACCCCTCCACTTT
>TRBJ2-5|NA|TRBD2|TRBV6-5|15
CASSYKRGGVETQYF
TGTGCCAGCAGTTATAAGCGGGGGGGCGTAGAGACCCAGTACTTC
>TRBJ1-1|NA|TRBD1|TRBV7-3|15
CASSLRTGSDTEAFF
TGTGCCAGCAGCCTTCGGACAGGGTCAGACACTGAAGCTTTCTTT
>TRBJ2-7|NA|TRBD1|TRBV3-1/TRBV3-2|16
CASSRGLGAKSGEQYF
TGTGCCAGCAGCAGGGGGCTCGGGGCCAAATCGGGTGAGCAGTACTTC
>TRBJ1-1|NA|NA|TRBV28|14
CASSLGGELTEAFF
TGTGCCAGCAGTTTGGGGGGGGAGCTGACTGAAGCTTTCTTT
>TRBJ1-5|NA|NA|TRBV3-1/TRBV3-2|16
CASSQVFGMGRQPQHF
TGTGCCAGCAGCCAAGTTTTCGGGATGGGTCGGCAGCCCCAGCATTTT
>TRBJ2-1|NA|TRBD2|TRBV7-2|14
CASSRGGSYNEQFF
TGTGCCAGCAGCCGGGGGGGCTCCTACAATGAGCAGTTCTTC
>TRBJ1-2|NA|TRBD1|TRBV6-2/TRBV6-3|14
CASSYLDRGFGYTF
TGTGCCAGCAGTTACTTGGACAGGGGATTCGGCTACACCTTC
>TRBJ2-3|NA|TRBD1|TRBV28|14
CASNYRGPFRAQYF
TGTGCCAGCAACTACAGGGGGCCATTTAGGGCGCAGTATTTT
>TRBJ1-5|NA|TRBD1|TRBV19|17
CASSTYRGPVGNQPQHF
TGTGCCAGTAGTACCTACAGGGGCCCGGTGGGCAATCAGCCCCAGCATTTT
>TRBJ1-1|NA|NA|TRBV11-3|11
CASSSDTEAFF
TGTGCCAGCAGCTCCGACACTGAAGCTTTCTTT
>TRBJ2-3|once|TRBD2|TRBV4-2|17
CASSLKLGTSGTDTQYF
TGTGCCAGCAGCCTAAAATTGGGGACTAGCGGCACAGATACGCAGTATTTT
>TRBJ2-2|NA|TRBD2|TRBV28|15
CASRGTSGSYGELFF
TGTGCCAGCAGAGGGACTAGCGGGAGTTACGGGGAGCTGTTTTTT
>TRBJ2-1|NA|TRBD2|TRBV6-2/TRBV6-3|15
CASSRTSPVYNEQFF
TGTGCCAGCAGTAGGACTAGCCCAGTCTACAATGAGCAGTTCTTC
>TRBJ2-3|once|NA|TRBV3-1/TRBV3-2|16
CASSQVLGEGTDTQYF
TGTGCCAGCAGCCAAGTACTTGGGGAGGGCACAGATACGCAGTATTTT
>TRBJ1-4|NA|NA|TRBV19|17
CASSIDGLGGRFEKLFF
TGTGCCAGTAGTATAGATGGCTTGGGGGGGCGCTTCGAAAAACTGTTTTTT
>TRBJ1-3|NA|NA|TRBV7-2|15
CASSLNSGFGNTIYF
TGTGCCAGCAGCTTGAACAGCGGTTTTGGAAACACCATATATTTT
>TRBJ1-2|NA|NA|TRBV27|13
CASSSTGSYGYTF
TGTGCCAGCAGTTCAACGGGTAGCTATGGCTACACCTTC
>TRBJ1-2|NA|NA|TRBV5-1|13
CASSLVQGSGYTF
TGCGCCAGCAGCTTGGTTCAGGGTTCTGGCTACACCTTC
>TRBJ2-1|once|TRBD2|TRBV7-2|16
CASSSWTSGVSNEQFF
TGTGCCAGCAGCTCCTGGACTAGCGGGGTAAGCAATGAGCAGTTCTTC
>TRBJ1-1|NA|NA|TRBV2|13
CASRREMNTEAFF
TGTGCCAGCAGACGGGAGATGAACACTGAAGCTTTCTTT
>TRBJ1-2|NA|NA|TRBV2|14
CASSELRTRYGYTF
TGTGCCAGCAGTGAACTGCGGACTCGCTATGGCTACACCTTC
>TRBJ2-1|NA|NA|TRBV28|15
CASSPPQSPINEQFF
TGTGCCAGCAGTCCCCCCCAGTCCCCGATCAATGAGCAGTTCTTC
>TRBJ1-2|NA|NA|TRBV18|16
CASSPLRGGIINGYTF
TGTGCCAGCTCACCACTACGAGGGGGAATAATAAATGGCTACACCTTC